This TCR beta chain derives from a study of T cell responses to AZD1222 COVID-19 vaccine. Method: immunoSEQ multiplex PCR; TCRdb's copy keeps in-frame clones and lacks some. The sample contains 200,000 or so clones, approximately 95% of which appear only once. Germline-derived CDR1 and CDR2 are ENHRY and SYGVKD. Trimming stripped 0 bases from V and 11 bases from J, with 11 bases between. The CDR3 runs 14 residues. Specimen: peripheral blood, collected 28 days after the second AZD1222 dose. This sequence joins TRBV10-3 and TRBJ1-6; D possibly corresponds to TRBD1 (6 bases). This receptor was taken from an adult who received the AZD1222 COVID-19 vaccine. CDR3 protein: CAISESTGGPPLHF. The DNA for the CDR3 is TGTGCCATCAGTGAGTCGACAGGAGGGCCACCCCTCCACTTT.